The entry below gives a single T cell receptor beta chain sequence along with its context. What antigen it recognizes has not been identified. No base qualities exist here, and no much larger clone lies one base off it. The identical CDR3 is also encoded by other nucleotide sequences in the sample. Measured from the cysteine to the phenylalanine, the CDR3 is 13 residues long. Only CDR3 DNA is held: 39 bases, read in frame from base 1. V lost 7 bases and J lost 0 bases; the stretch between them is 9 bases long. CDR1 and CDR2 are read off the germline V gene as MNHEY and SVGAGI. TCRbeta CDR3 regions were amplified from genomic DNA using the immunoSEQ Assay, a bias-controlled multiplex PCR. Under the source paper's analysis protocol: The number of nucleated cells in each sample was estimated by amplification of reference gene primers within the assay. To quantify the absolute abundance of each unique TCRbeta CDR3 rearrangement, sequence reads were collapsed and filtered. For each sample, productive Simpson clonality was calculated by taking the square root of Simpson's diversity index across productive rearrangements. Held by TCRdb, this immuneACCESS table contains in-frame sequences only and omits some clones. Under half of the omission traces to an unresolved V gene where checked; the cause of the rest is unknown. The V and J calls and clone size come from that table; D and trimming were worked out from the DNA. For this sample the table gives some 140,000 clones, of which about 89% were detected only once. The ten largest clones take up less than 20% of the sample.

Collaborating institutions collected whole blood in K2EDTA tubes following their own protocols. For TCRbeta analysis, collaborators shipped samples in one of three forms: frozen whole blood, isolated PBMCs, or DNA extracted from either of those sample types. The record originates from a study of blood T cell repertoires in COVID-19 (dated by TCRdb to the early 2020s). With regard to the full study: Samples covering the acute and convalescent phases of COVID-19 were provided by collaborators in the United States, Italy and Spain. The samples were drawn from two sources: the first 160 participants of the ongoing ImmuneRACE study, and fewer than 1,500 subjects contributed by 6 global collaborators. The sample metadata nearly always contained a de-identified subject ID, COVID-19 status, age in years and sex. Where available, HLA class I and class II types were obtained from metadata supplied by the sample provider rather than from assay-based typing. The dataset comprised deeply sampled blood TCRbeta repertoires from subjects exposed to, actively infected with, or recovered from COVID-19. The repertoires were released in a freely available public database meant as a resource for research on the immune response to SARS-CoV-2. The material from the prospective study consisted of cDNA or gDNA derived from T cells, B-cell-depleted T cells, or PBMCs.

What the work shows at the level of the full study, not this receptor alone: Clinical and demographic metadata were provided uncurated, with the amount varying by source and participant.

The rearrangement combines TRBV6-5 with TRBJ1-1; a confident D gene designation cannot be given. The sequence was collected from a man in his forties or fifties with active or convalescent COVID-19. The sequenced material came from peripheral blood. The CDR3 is CASTRGMNTEAFF. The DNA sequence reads TGTGCCAGCACCCGGGGAATGAACACTGAAGCTTTCTTT.